These 23 T cell receptor beta chains share one sample of origin, sequenced in a study of T cell changes during pregnancy in multiple sclerosis. Sequencing was performed with immunoSEQ multiplex PCR; in TCRdb, only in-frame clones are kept and a portion is missing. The sample shows approximately 89,000 clones, around 94% of them seen only once. Sequencing was performed on peripheral blood, taken after pregnancy. The receptors stem from a female donor in good health, enrolled as a control in a pregnancy study.

The chain recombines TRBV20-1 with TRBJ2-2; weak D call: TRBD1 (5 bases). CDR3 length: 11 residues. Germline lookup yields CDR1 DFQATT and CDR2 SNEGSKA (reference sequence). V shed 5 bases and J shed 8 bases, with 9 bases lying between them. The DNA for the CDR3 is TGCAGTGCTTCCAACAGGGGGGAGCTGTTTTTT. It codes for CSASNRGELFF.

V is TRBV5-5 and J is TRBJ1-5, with D unresolved. CDR1 SGHKS and CDR2 YYEKEE come from the germline V gene (reference sequence). The CDR3 totals 16 residues. V gave up 4 bases and J gave up 0 bases, with 14 bases separating them. CDR3 sequence: CASSPSGSYSNQPQHF. Here the CDR3 DNA reads TGTGCCAGCAGCCCCTCGGGGTCTTATAGCAATCAGCCCCAGCATTTT.

The chain is built from TRBV6-6 and TRBJ2-2, with no clear D. The length of the CDR3 is 12 residues. Trimming shortened V by 7 bases and J by 7 bases, and 10 bases separated the two germline ends. From germline, CDR1 is MNHNY and CDR2 SVGAGI (reference sequence). The CDR3 sequence is CASTRSDGELFF. The CDR3 DNA is TGTGCCAGCACCAGAAGTGACGGGGAGCTGTTTTTT.

This clone was observed once. The chain links TRBV7-9 to TRBJ2-2; D possibly corresponds to TRBD2 (5 bases). CDR1 SEHNR and CDR2 FQNEAQ come from the germline V gene (reference sequence). The CDR3 has 15 amino acids. With 5 bases removed from V and 7 bases from J, the gap between germline ends came to 17 bases. In DNA, the CDR3 is TGTGCCAGCAGCCGGCCTAGCTATGAGGTCGGGGAGCTGTTTTTT. Its translation is CASSRPSYEVGELFF.

V is TRBV28 and J is TRBJ1-2, with D tentatively TRBD1 (6 bases). The germline CDR1 and CDR2 sequences are MDHEN and SYDVKM. V was trimmed by 4 bases and J by 2 bases, leaving 14 bases between them. The CDR3 length is 15 residues. CDR3 region: CASSSPGRGNYGYTF. CDR3 nucleotide sequence: TGTGCCAGCAGTTCCCCGGGCAGGGGCAACTATGGCTACACCTTC.

This rearrangement joins TRBV2 to TRBJ1-1, with no clear D. The CDR3 consists of 14 residues. The V end was cut by 4 bases, the J end by 5 bases, with 14 bases between. Germline-derived CDR1 and CDR2 are SNHLY and FYNNEI. CDR3 sequence reads: CASSVAALITEAFF. CDR3 DNA: TGTGCCAGCAGTGTGGCCGCCTTAATAACTGAAGCTTTCTTT.

This chain links TRBV19 with TRBJ1-4; D gene ambiguous. CDR1 is LNHDA, CDR2 SQIVND, per germline (reference sequence). The V and J ends lost 5 bases and 5 bases respectively, with 12 bases between them. CDR3 length equals 14 residues. The CDR3 DNA reads TGTGCCAGTAGTCGGCGGGAACAAAATGAAAAACTGTTTTTT. Amino acid sequence: CASSRREQNEKLFF.

This clone was seen only once. V gene TRBV18 combines with J gene TRBJ1-4; no firm D call. V was trimmed by 6 bases and J by 7 bases, leaving 9 bases between them. Germline-derived CDR1 and CDR2 are KGHSH and LQKENI. The CDR3 has 12 amino acids. In nucleotides, the CDR3 is TGTGCCAGCTCCCGGTCGGGTGAAAAACTGTTTTTT. Translation: CASSRSGEKLFF.

The CDR3 DNA is TGCGCCAGCAGCCAAGGGGCTAGCGGGAGGGCCGACAATGAGCAGTTCTTC. Protein sequence: CASSQGASGRADNEQFF. V is TRBV4-1 and J is TRBJ2-1, with 12 positions matching TRBD2. The CDR3 consists of 17 residues. With 1 base clipped from V and 5 bases from J, the junction kept 6 bases outside the gene matches. Germline V gene lookup returns CDR1 MGHRA and CDR2 YSYEKL.

The rearrangement joins TRBV4-1 to TRBJ1-5; D is perhaps TRBD1 (5 bases). The CDR3 totals 14 residues. With 5 bases removed from V and 4 bases from J, the gap between germline ends came to 12 bases. CDR1 is MGHRA, CDR2 YSYEKL, per germline. The CDR3 loop is CASSEGYRNQPQHF. The CDR3 DNA is TGCGCCAGCAGCGAAGGGTACAGGAATCAGCCCCAGCATTTT.

This clone was seen only a few times. The rearrangement uses TRBV28 and TRBJ1-1; no reliable D call. V was pared by 8 bases and J by 1 base, with 5 bases between. Germline CDR1 MDHEN, CDR2 SYDVKM. This CDR3 is built from 11 residues. The CDR3: CASFRNTEAFF. In DNA, the CDR3 is TGTGCCAGCTTTAGGAACACTGAAGCTTTCTTT.

The V call is TRBV29-1, the J call TRBJ1-1, with TRBD1 as a possible D gene (5 bases). Trimming took 7 bases from V and 1 from J, leaving 13 bases between them. Germline CDR1 reads SQVTM; CDR2 reads ANQGSEA. This CDR3 has 13 residues. The CDR3 bases are TGCAGCGCACGACAGTACAGGAACACTGAAGCTTTCTTT. Translated, it gives CSARQYRNTEAFF. Drawing the rest from reference TRBV29-1 and TRBJ1-1, the complete variable domain is SAVISQKPSRDICQRGTSLTIQCQVDSQVTMMFWYRQQPGQSLTLIATANQGSEATYESGFVIDKFPISRPNLTFSTLTVSNMSPEDSSIYLCSARQYRNTEAFFGQGTRLTVV.

The V call is TRBV6-1, the J call TRBJ2-5; TRBD1 matches at 9 bases. CDR1 and CDR2 from the germline V gene are MNHNS and SASEGT. CDR3 size: 16 residues. V was clipped by 4 bases and J by 1 base; unmatched bases: 7. The CDR3 sequence: CASSGTGEGIQETQYF. CDR3 nucleotide sequence: TGTGCCAGCAGTGGGACAGGGGAGGGTATCCAAGAGACCCAGTACTTC.

This clone was seen just once. The chain links TRBV10-3 to TRBJ2-7, with D perhaps TRBD1 (5 bases). Germline V gene lookup returns CDR1 ENHRY and CDR2 SYGVKD. CDR3 length equals 12 residues. Trimming shortened V by 10 bases and J by 4 bases, and 14 bases separated the two germline ends. CDR3 sequence reads: CATKDTLYEQYF. CDR3 nucleotide sequence: TGTGCCACGAAGGACACTCTATACGAGCAGTACTTC.

V usage is TRBV6-5 and J usage is TRBJ1-2; D might be TRBD1 (5 bases). The CDR3 runs to 13 residues. V gave up 0 bases and J gave up 6 bases, with 8 bases separating them. The V gene's germline CDR1 is MNHEY and CDR2 SVGAGI. Here the CDR3 reads CASSYSWGDGYTF. CDR3 coding DNA: TGTGCCAGCAGTTACTCCTGGGGGGATGGCTACACCTTC.

In DNA, the CDR3 is TGCGCCAGCAGCGTATACAGGGGGAGTGAGGAGACCCAGTACTTC. Its protein is CASSVYRGSEETQYF. The rearrangement joins TRBV4-1 to TRBJ2-5, with 8 bases identical to TRBD1. Germline V gene lookup returns CDR1 MGHRA and CDR2 YSYEKL. The length of the CDR3 is 15 residues. Trimming took 5 bases from V and 5 from J; bases not matched to a gene: 10.

This chain uses TRBV6-1 with TRBJ2-5; 14 nucleotides match TRBD2. CDR1 and CDR2 from the germline V gene are MNHNS and SASEGT. J lost 5 bases, V lost 2 bases, and 10 bases had no gene match. This CDR3 is built from 18 residues. The CDR3 protein is CASSELSGLAGVRETQYF. The CDR3 region has the DNA TGTGCCAGCAGTGAATTATCGGGACTAGCGGGAGTCCGGGAGACCCAGTACTTC.

The V and J genes are TRBV7-2 and TRBJ2-7, with a tentative D call TRBD2 (5 bases). Germline lookup yields CDR1 SGHTA and CDR2 FQGNSA. The CDR3 is made up of 14 amino acids. V shed 5 bases and J shed 0 bases, with 11 bases lying between them. DNA of the CDR3: TGTGCCAGCAGCCCAAGGACTGACTCCTACGAGCAGTACTTC. Translated: CASSPRTDSYEQYF.

The genes are TRBV5-1 and TRBJ2-1; D may be TRBD1 (5 bases). This CDR3 has 14 amino acids. Per the germline V gene, CDR1 is SGHRS and CDR2 is YFSETQ. V lost 0 bases and J 4 bases, leaving 8 bases between the germline ends. The CDR3 DNA sequence: TGCGCCAGCAGCTTGGGACAGACATACAATGAGCAGTTCTTC. Translating it yields CASSLGQTYNEQFF.

This chain connects TRBV6-1 to TRBJ2-6; D gene ambiguous. V was pared by 3 bases and J by 0 bases, with 9 bases between. Germline-derived CDR1 and CDR2 are MNHNS and SASEGT. The CDR3 is made up of 16 amino acids. CDR3 sequence: CASSDRLSSGANVLTF. CDR3 bases: TGTGCCAGCAGTGACAGGCTAAGCTCTGGGGCCAACGTCCTGACTTTC.

The chain employs TRBV5-4 and TRBJ2-7; D uncertain. Trimming removed 2 bases at V and 4 bases at J, with 10 bases between. The CDR3 sequence is 13 residues long. Germline V gene data show CDR1 as SGHNT and CDR2 as YYREEE (reference sequence). The CDR3 sequence is CASSFSYPYEQYF. CDR3 coding DNA: TGTGCCAGCAGCTTTAGTTACCCGTACGAGCAGTACTTC.

This clone was observed a handful of times. The chain couples TRBV5-1 to TRBJ2-2; 14 nucleotides match TRBD2. The V segment lost 4 bases and the J segment 5 bases; nucleotides outside the gene matches: 7. The CDR3 runs to 17 residues. Looked up from germline, CDR1 is SGHRS and CDR2 is YFSETQ. The CDR3 coding sequence is TGCGCCAGCAGCGTGGGACTAGCGGGAGCGGGGACCGGGGAGCTGTTTTTT. Translating gives CASSVGLAGAGTGELFF.

A note on this clone: The junction departs from the called germline gene at one end, perhaps through a read error. The chain combines TRBV5-1 with TRBJ2-1; 8 nucleotides align to TRBD2. The V gene's germline CDR1 is SGHRS and CDR2 YFSETQ. This CDR3 spans 14 amino acids. The CDR3 DNA is TGCGCCAGCAGCTTGGAAGGTAGCGGGAAGGTCACGATCTTC. It yields the protein CASSLEGSGKVTIF.